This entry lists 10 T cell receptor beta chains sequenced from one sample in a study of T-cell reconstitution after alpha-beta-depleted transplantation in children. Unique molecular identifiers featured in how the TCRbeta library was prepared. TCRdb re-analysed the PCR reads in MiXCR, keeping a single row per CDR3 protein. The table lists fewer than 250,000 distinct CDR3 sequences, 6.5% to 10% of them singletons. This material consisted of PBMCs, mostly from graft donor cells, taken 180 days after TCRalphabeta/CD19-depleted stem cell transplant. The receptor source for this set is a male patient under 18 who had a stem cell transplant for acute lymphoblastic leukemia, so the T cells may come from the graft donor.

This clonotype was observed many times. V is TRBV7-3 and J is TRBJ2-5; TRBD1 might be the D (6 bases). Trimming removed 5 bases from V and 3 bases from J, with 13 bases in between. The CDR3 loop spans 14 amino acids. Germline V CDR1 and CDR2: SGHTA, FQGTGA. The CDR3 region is CASSPRGRKETQYF. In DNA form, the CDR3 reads TGTGCCAGCAGCCCCAGGGGCCGCAAAGAGACCCAGTACTTC.

In nucleotides, the CDR3 is TGCAGTGCTAGGCCTGGGGACCCTCCGACTACGGCGGAACCTTACGAGCAGTACTTC. The encoded protein is CSARPGDPPTTAEPYEQYF. The chain uses TRBV20-1 and TRBJ2-7; D tentatively fits TRBD1 or TRBD2 (5 bases each). There are 19 residues in the CDR3. Trimming pared 3 bases from V and 4 bases from J, leaving 31 bases between. Germline V gene sequence: CDR1 DFQATT, CDR2 SNEGSKA (reference sequence).

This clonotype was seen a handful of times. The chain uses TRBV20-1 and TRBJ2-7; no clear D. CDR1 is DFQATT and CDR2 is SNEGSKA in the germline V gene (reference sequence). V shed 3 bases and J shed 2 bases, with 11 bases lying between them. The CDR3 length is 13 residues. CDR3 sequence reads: CSASKGIAYEQYF. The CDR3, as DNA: TGCAGTGCTAGTAAAGGGATCGCCTACGAGCAGTACTTC.

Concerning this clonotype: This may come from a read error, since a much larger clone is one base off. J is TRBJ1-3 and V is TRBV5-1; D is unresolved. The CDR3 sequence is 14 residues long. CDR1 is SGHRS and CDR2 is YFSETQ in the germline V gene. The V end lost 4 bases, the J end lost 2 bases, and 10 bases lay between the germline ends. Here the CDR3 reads CASSTAAPGNTIYF. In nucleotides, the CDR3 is TGCGCCAGCAGCACGGCCGCTCCTGGAAACACCATATATTTT. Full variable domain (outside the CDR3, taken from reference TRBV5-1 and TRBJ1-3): KAGVTQTPRYLIKTRGQQVTLSCSPISGHRSVSWYQQTPGQGLQFLFEYFSETQRNKGNFPGRFSGRQFSNSRSEMNVSTLELGDSALYLCASSTAAPGNTIYFGEGSWLTVV.

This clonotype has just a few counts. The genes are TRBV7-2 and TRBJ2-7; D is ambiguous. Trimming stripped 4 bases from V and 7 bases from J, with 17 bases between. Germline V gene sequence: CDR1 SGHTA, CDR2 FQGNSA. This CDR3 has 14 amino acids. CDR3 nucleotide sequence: TGTGCCAGCAGCTCGTCCGATAGGACGGGTGAGCAGTACTTC. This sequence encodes CASSSSDRTGEQYF.

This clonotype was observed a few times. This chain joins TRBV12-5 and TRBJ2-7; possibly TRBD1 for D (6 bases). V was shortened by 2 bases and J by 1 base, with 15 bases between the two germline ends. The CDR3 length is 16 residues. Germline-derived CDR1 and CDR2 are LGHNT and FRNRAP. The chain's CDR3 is CASGLPTRTGSYEQYF. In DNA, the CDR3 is TGTGCTAGTGGTTTGCCCACCCGAACAGGGTCCTACGAGCAGTACTTC. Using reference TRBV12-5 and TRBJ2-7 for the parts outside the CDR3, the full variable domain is DARVTQTPRHKVTEMGQEVTMRCQPILGHNTVFWYRQTMMQGLELLAYFRNRAPLDDSGMPKDRFSAEMPDATLATLKIQPSEPRDSAVYFCASGLPTRTGSYEQYFGPGTRLTVT.

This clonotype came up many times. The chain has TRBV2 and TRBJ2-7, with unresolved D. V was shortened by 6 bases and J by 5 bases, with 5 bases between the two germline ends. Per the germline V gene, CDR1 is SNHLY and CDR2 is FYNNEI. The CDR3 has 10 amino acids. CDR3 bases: TGTGCCAGCAGGGGGAACGAGCAGTACTTC. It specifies CASRGNEQYF. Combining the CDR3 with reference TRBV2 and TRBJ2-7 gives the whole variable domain EPEVTQTPSHQVTQMGQEVILRCVPISNHLYFYWYRQILGQKVEFLVSFYNNEISEKSEIFDDQFSVERPDGSNFTLKIRSTKLEDSAMYFCASRGNEQYFGPGTRLTVT.

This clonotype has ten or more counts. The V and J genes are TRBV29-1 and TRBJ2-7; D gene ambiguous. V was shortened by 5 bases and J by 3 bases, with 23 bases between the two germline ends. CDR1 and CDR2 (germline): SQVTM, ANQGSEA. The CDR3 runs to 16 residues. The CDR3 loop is CSVSLLGSSAIYEQYF. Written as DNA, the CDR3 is TGCAGCGTTTCCCTTCTTGGATCTTCAGCGATCTACGAGCAGTACTTC.

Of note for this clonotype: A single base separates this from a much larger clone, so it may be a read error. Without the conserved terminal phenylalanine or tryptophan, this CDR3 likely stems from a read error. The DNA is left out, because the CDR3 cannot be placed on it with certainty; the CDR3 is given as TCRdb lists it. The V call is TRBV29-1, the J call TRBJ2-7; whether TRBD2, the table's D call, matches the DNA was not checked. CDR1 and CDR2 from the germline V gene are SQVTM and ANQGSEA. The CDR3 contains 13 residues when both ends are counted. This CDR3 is CSVASGTTTGEYL.

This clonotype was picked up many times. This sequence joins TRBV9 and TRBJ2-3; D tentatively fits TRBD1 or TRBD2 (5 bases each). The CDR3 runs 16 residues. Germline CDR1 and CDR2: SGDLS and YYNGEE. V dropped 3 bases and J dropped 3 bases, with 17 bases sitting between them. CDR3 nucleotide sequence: TGTGCCAGCAGCGAGGGACCTCACCGAGCAACAGATACGCAGTATTTT. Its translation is CASSEGPHRATDTQYF. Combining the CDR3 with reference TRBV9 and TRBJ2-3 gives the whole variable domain DSGVTQTPKHLITATGQRVTLRCSPRSGDLSVYWYQQSLDQGLQFLIQYYNGEERAKGNILERFSAQQFPDLHSELNLSSLELGDSALYFCASSEGPHRATDTQYFGPGTRLTVL.